This TCR beta chain is drawn from a study of T cell repertoires in cytomegalovirus infection. A remark on this clonotype: Its antigen is unknown.

MiXCR, run by TCRdb on the reads, gives a single entry per CDR3 protein. The data hold roughly 920,000 distinct CDR3 sequences, with approximately 31% observed a single time. Study-wide findings and caveats: Cumulative frequency of public TCR beta families picked out carriers of CMV plus the relevant HLA. CMV-specific HLA-C-restricted TCR beta clonotypes dominated the ex vivo response.

Germline CDR1 and CDR2: SGHNT and YYREEE (reference sequence). The CDR3 spans 15 residues. V gave up 3 bases and J gave up 2 bases; unmatched junction bases: 4. The TCR originated in a human donor in good health (CMV status not recorded). Some clones in this sample may be carry-over from other donors' samples. Sample: cultured CD8+ T cells from PBMCs, taken from culture after CMV antigen stimulation. This chain connects TRBV5-4 to TRBJ1-2; 10 bases map to TRBD1. The CDR3 sequence is CASSWTGGSNYGYTF. CDR3 nucleotide sequence: TGTGCCAGCAGCTGGACAGGGGGATCCAACTATGGCTACACCTTC.